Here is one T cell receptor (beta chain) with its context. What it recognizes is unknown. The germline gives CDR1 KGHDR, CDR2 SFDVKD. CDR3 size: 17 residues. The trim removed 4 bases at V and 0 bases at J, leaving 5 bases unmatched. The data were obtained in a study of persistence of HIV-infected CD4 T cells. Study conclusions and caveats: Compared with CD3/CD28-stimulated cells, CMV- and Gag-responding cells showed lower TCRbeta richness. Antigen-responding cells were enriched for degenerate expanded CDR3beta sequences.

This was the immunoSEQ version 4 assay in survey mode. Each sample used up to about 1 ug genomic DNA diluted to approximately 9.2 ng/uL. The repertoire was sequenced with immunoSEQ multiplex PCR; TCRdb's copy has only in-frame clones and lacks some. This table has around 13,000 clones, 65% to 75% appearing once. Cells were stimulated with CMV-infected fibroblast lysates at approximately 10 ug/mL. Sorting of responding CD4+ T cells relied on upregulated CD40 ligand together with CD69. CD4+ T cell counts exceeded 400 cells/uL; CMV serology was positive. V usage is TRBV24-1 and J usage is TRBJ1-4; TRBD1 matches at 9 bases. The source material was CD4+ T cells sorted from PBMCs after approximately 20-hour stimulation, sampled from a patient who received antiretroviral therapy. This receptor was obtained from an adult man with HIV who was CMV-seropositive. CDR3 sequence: CATSEPGQGPTNEKLFF. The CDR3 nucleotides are TGTGCCACCAGTGAACCTGGACAGGGGCCAACTAATGAAAAACTGTTTTTT.